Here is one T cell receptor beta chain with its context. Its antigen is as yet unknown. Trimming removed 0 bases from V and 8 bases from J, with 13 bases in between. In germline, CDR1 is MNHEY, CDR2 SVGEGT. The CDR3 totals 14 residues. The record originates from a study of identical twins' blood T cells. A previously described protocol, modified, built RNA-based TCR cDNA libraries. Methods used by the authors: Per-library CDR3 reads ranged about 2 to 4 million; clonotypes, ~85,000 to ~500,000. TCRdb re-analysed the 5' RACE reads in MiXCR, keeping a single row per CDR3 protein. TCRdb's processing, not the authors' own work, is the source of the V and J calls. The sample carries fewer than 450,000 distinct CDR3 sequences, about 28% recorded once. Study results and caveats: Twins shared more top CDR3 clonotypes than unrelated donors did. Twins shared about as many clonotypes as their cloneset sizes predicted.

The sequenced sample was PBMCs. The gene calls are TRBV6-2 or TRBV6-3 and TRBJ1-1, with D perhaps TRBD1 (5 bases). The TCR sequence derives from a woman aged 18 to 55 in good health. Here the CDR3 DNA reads TGTGCCAGCAGTTACTCAATGGGGGAACGGGAAGCTTTCTTT. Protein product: CASSYSMGEREAFF.